The rows below give T cell receptor beta chains drawn from one sample of a study of cytomegalovirus exposure and HLA in healthy donors. Data came from immunoSEQ multiplex PCR; TCRdb stores just in-frame clones and leaves some out. The table for this sample gives 180,000 or so clones. The source material was PBMCs. Receptors were obtained from a boy between 10 and 17 years old in good health and CMV-seronegative. Both conserved end residues are part of each CDR3. The order of the fields is J gene, D gene, V gene, CDR3 protein. A D gene is named only where the DNA matches it firmly.

j_call: TRBJ1-2; d_call: .; v_call: TRBV5-4; cdr3_aa: CASSFEGISYGYTF
j_call: TRBJ1-5; d_call: .; v_call: TRBV28; cdr3_aa: CASGFLRRGIRPGQPQHF
j_call: TRBJ2-7; d_call: .; v_call: TRBV7-3; cdr3_aa: CASSLNFEASYEQYF
j_call: TRBJ1-1; d_call: TRBD1; v_call: TRBV19; cdr3_aa: CASKLGTDGNTEAFF
j_call: TRBJ1-2; d_call: TRBD1; v_call: TRBV30; cdr3_aa: CAWSLQGIYGYTF
j_call: TRBJ1-3; d_call: TRBD1; v_call: TRBV6-6; cdr3_aa: CASGQDGNTIYF
j_call: TRBJ2-3; d_call: TRBD2; v_call: TRBV6-4; cdr3_aa: CASSPELAGGTDTQYF
j_call: TRBJ1-4; d_call: .; v_call: TRBV30; cdr3_aa: CAWSDSQGNNEKLFF
j_call: TRBJ1-2; d_call: TRBD1; v_call: TRBV5-6; cdr3_aa: CASSLAGSTGPYTSSGYTF
j_call: TRBJ1-2; d_call: .; v_call: TRBV27; cdr3_aa: CASSSGLSPYYGYTF
j_call: TRBJ1-1; d_call: .; v_call: TRBV4-3; cdr3_aa: CASSQDEQSNTEAFF
j_call: TRBJ1-5; d_call: .; v_call: TRBV28; cdr3_aa: CASSFSDRLNQPQHF